The next 13 T cell receptor beta chains were all read from a single sample in a study of blood T cells in healthy people across ages. Through a sample-barcoded 5' primer and a J-beta primer mix, a second PCR was run for roughly 6 to 11 cycles. MiXCR was run by TCRdb on the 5' RACE reads, yielding one entry per CDR3 protein. Among 550,000 to 800,000 distinct CDR3 sequences listed, 21% were seen once. The sample comprised blood. Receptor source: a man between 65 and 85 years old in good health.

This clonotype was recorded only once. The chain uses TRBV20-1 and TRBJ2-7; no clear D. Germline V gene sequence: CDR1 DFQATT, CDR2 SNEGSKA (reference sequence). The CDR3 extends over 14 amino acids. V lost 5 bases, J lost 4 bases, and 18 bases lay in between. The CDR3 sequence: CSAPRSANGYEQYF. CDR3 nucleotide sequence: TGCAGTGCTCCTCGCTCCGCAAACGGGTACGAGCAGTACTTC.

This clonotype was observed at least ten times. The rearrangement links TRBV4-2 to TRBJ1-1; no definite D call. The CDR3 spans 15 residues. The V end was cut by 0 bases, the J end by 1 base, with 9 bases between. The V gene's germline CDR1 is LGHNA and CDR2 YNFKEQ. The CDR3 sequence is CASSQDAGPNTEAFF. For the CDR3, the DNA is TGTGCCAGCAGCCAAGACGCAGGTCCGAACACTGAAGCTTTCTTT.

This clonotype has more than one count but fewer than ten. The chain has TRBV14 and TRBJ1-4; D call uncertain. The CDR3 sequence is 13 residues long. Trimming took 0 bases from V and 8 from J, leaving 7 bases between them. Per the germline V gene, CDR1 is SGHDN and CDR2 is FVKESK. CDR3 residues: CASSQDLAEKLFF. The CDR3 region has the DNA TGTGCCAGCAGCCAAGATCTAGCCGAAAAACTGTTTTTT.

This clonotype was detected only a few times. This chain links TRBV5-1 with TRBJ2-5; 12 bases match TRBD2. Germline trimming cut 4 bases from V and 13 bases from J; bases unmatched to any gene: 14. Germline lookup yields CDR1 SGHRS and CDR2 YFSETQ. CDR3 size: 15 residues. CDR3 sequence: CASSGQGLAGGRAYF. CDR3 DNA sequence: TGCGCCAGCAGCGGACAAGGGCTAGCGGGAGGGCGGGCGTACTTC.

The sample holds one count of this clonotype. The rearrangement links TRBV6-1 to TRBJ2-1, with D perhaps TRBD2 (6 bases). CDR1 is MNHNS, CDR2 SASEGT, per germline. There are 15 residues in the CDR3. The V and J ends lost 7 bases and 3 bases respectively, with 16 bases between them. In nucleotides, the CDR3 is TGTGCCAGCACTAGGACGGGAGACCTCTACAATGAGCAGTTCTTC. Encoded protein: CASTRTGDLYNEQFF.

This clonotype has ten or more counts. This chain links TRBV20-1 with TRBJ2-5; unclear D gene. The V and J ends lost 5 bases and 6 bases respectively, with 7 bases between them. This CDR3 has 10 residues. The germline gives CDR1 DFQATT, CDR2 SNEGSKA (reference sequence). CDR3 residues: CSAGEQTQYF. In DNA form, the CDR3 reads TGCAGTGCTGGCGAGCAGACCCAGTACTTC.

This clonotype has only a few counts. The chain links TRBV10-3 to TRBJ2-5, with D possibly being TRBD1 or TRBD2 (6 bases each). The CDR3 extends over 15 amino acids. With 0 bases removed from V and 3 bases from J, the gap between germline ends came to 11 bases. CDR1 is ENHRY and CDR2 is SYGVKD in the germline V gene. The CDR3 sequence is CAISESTRTEETQYF. The CDR3 nucleotides are TGTGCCATCAGTGAGTCGACTAGGACAGAAGAGACCCAGTACTTC.

With respect to this clonotype: An end of the junction does not agree with germline; a read error may underlie this. V and J are TRBV15 and TRBJ1-1; D perhaps matches TRBD1 (6 bases). Germline CDR1 is LNHNV and CDR2 is YYDKDF (reference sequence). The CDR3 has 12 amino acids. The CDR3 nucleotides read TGTGCCGCCAGGGGAGGACACCCTGAAGCTTTCTTT. It encodes CAARGGHPEAFF.

The chain recombines TRBV12-3 or TRBV12-4 with TRBJ2-7; 12 positions match TRBD2. The CDR3 covers 16 residues. Trimming took 3 bases from V and 2 from J; bases not matched to a gene: 5. Written as DNA, the CDR3 is TGTGCCAGCAGTTTTCTAGCGGGAGGGAAAACCTACGAGCAGTACTTC. It codes for CASSFLAGGKTYEQYF.

This clonotype appeared a single time. The J gene is TRBJ1-1, the V gene TRBV7-2; no clear D gene. CDR3 size: 15 residues. V was cut by 4 bases and J by 0 bases, with 12 bases left in between. CDR1 SGHTA and CDR2 FQGNSA come from the germline V gene. CDR3 sequence: CASSSRPYMNTEAFF. In DNA form, the CDR3 reads TGTGCCAGCAGCTCCCGACCATACATGAACACTGAAGCTTTCTTT. The variable domain in full, completed from reference TRBV7-2 and TRBJ1-1, reads GAGVSQSPSNKVTEKGKDVELRCDPISGHTALYWYRQSLGQGLEFLIYFQGNSAPDKSGLPSDRFSAERTGGSVSTLTIQRTQQEDSAVYLCASSSRPYMNTEAFFGQGTRLTVV.

The count of this clonotype is one. The rearrangement links TRBV20-1 to TRBJ2-5; the match to TRBD2 covers 12 bases. CDR3 size: 17 residues. The germline gives CDR1 DFQATT, CDR2 SNEGSKA (reference sequence). Losses at the gene ends were 5 bases for V and 5 bases for J; bases not matched to a gene: 15. The CDR3 nucleotides read TGCAGTGCTCTCCAACCTCTAGCGGGAGGGCGGTTGGAGACCCAGTACTTC. It yields the protein CSALQPLAGGRLETQYF.

This clonotype has just a few counts. V is TRBV29-1 and J is TRBJ2-3, with D unresolved. This CDR3 has 14 residues. The germline V gene encodes CDR1 SQVTM and CDR2 ANQGSEA. V dropped 0 bases and J dropped 3 bases, with 10 bases sitting between them. The CDR3 DNA reads TGCAGCGTTGAAGACAGCCTTGGGACAGATACGCAGTATTTT. It codes for CSVEDSLGTDTQYF.

The V gene is TRBV20-1, the J gene TRBJ1-6, with D possibly TRBD1 on 6 matching bases. Trimming left V 0 bases short and J 0 bases short, with 12 bases between. The CDR3 spans 17 residues. CDR1 and CDR2 (germline): DFQATT, SNEGSKA (reference sequence). In nucleotides, the CDR3 is TGCAGTGCTAGAGAGATGGCGGACAGCTCCTATAATTCACCCCTCCACTTT. It codes for CSAREMADSSYNSPLHF.